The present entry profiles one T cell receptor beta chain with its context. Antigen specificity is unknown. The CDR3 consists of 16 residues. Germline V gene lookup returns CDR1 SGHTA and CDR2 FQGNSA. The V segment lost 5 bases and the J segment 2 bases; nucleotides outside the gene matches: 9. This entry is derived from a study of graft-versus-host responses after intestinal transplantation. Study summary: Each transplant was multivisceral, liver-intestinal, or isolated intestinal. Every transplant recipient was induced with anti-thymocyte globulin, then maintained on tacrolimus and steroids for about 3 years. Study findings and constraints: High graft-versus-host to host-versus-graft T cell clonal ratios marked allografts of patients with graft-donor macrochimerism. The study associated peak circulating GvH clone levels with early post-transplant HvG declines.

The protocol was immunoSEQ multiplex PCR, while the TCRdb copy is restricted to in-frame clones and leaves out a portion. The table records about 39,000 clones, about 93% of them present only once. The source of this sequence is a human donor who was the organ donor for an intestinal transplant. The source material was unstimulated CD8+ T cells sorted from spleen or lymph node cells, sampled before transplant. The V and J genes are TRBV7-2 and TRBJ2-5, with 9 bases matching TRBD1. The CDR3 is CASSQPDRGIQETQYF. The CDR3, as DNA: TGTGCCAGCAGCCAACCCGACAGGGGGATACAAGAGACCCAGTACTTC. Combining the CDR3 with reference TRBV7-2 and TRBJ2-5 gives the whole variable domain GAGVSQSPSNKVTEKGKDVELRCDPISGHTALYWYRQSLGQGLEFLIYFQGNSAPDKSGLPSDRFSAERTGGSVSTLTIQRTQQEDSAVYLCASSQPDRGIQETQYFGPGTRLLVL.